This is a list of T cell receptor beta chains from one sample in a study of shared clonotypes between healthy human individuals. Profiling relied on immunoSEQ multiplex PCR, and the TCRdb table lists in-frame clones only, not all of them. This sample has roughly 95,000 clones, with around half found just once. The sample taken for sequencing was PBMCs. The source is a woman aged 40 to 50 in good health. Some clones in this sample may be carry-over from other donors' samples. The CDR3 runs from the conserved cysteine through the conserved F or W. D genes are given only for firm matches. Where a row states a size, it is once, few, many or the class of an expanded clone; other rows omit it.

>-|many|TRBJ1-2|TRBV10-3
TGTGCCACTTCAAAGAAAGGGGACTATGGCTACACCTTC
CATSKKGDYGYTF
>-|-|TRBJ1-5|TRBV2
TGTGCCATCGGGACTGACAGCAATCAGCCCCAGCATTTT
CAIGTDSNQPQHF
>-|-|TRBJ2-7|TRBV12-1
TGTGCCAGCAGCCCCGACGAGCAGTACTTC
CASSPDEQYF
>-|-|TRBJ2-7|TRBV4-2
TGTGCCAGCAGCCAAGTGCCAGCCAGCTCCTACGAGCAGTACTTC
CASSQVPASSYEQYF
>-|-|TRBJ2-1|TRBV7-2
TGTGCCAGCAGCCGGCGGGGTGAGCAGTTCTTC
CASSRRGEQFF
>-|few|TRBJ1-5|TRBV11-2
TGTGCCAGCAGCTTGGACCCAAGCAATCAGCCCCAGCATTTT
CASSLDPSNQPQHF
>-|many|TRBJ1-6|TRBV5-6
TGTGCCAGCATGCTAATCGGGGACCTAAATTCACCCCTCCACTTT
CASMLIGDLNSPLHF
>-|many|TRBJ2-7|TRBV20-1
TGCAGTGCCCTCTGGATAAACGAGCAGTACTTC
CSALWINEQYF
>-|-|TRBJ1-5|TRBV9
TGTGCCAGCAGCGAACAGGGTGGGGATCAGCCCCAGCATTTT
CASSEQGGDQPQHF
>TRBD1|many|TRBJ1-4|TRBV7-9
TGTGCCAGCAGCCCGGGACAGGGTGAAAAACTGTTTTTT
CASSPGQGEKLFF
>TRBD2|once|TRBJ2-5|TRBV9
TGTGCCAGCAGCGCTCCCGGACTAGCGGGATCGGAGACCCAGTACTTC
CASSAPGLAGSETQYF
>-|few|TRBJ2-7|TRBV9
TGTGCCAGCAGCGTAGACGACTACGAGCAGTACTTC
CASSVDDYEQYF
>TRBD1|few|TRBJ1-2|TRBV4-1
TGCGCCAGCAGCCTACCAGACAGGGGTAGCTACACCTTC
CASSLPDRGSYTF
>TRBD1|many|TRBJ2-7|TRBV7-2
TGTGCCAGCAGCGCACAGACAGGGGTAACGAGGGAGCAGTACTTC
CASSAQTGVTREQYF
>-|many|TRBJ2-1|TRBV30
TGTGCCTGGAGAGAGCCGGGGGAGCAGTTCTTC
CAWREPGEQFF
>TRBD1|-|TRBJ1-5|TRBV5-5
TGTGCCAGCAGCTTGGGGGGACAGGGTTTCAATCAGCCCCAGCATTTT
CASSLGGQGFNQPQHF
>-|medium-sized|TRBJ1-1|TRBV29-1
TGCAGCGCTTACCGGGACAAGGATGCTGAAGCTTTCTTT
CSAYRDKDAEAFF
>TRBD1|few|TRBJ2-3|TRBV28
TGTGCCAGCAACCGGGACAGAGCCTCGGATACGCAGTATTTT
CASNRDRASDTQYF
>-|-|TRBJ1-1|TRBV6-1
TGTGCCAGCAGTACGGGGAACACTGAAGCTTTCTTT
CASSTGNTEAFF
>TRBD1|-|TRBJ2-7|TRBV5-6
TGTGCCAGCAGCTCGGGGTCCGGGACAGGGGGATCCTACGAGCAGTACTTC
CASSSGSGTGGSYEQYF
>-|-|TRBJ1-4|TRBV30
TGTGCCTGGAGCGCTCAGGTCGGGACTAATGAAAAACTGTTTTTT
CAWSAQVGTNEKLFF
>TRBD1|many|TRBJ1-2|TRBV5-1
TGCGCCAGCAGCTTGGGGACAGGGGGCTATGGCTACACCTTC
CASSLGTGGYGYTF
>-|many|TRBJ2-2|TRBV30
TGTGCCTGGAGTGAGCTGAACACCGGGGAGCTGTTTTTT
CAWSELNTGELFF
>-|few|TRBJ1-2|TRBV30
TGTGCCTGGAGTCTTATTAGCAGGGGCGGGGGCGACTATGGCTACACCTTC
CAWSLISRGGGDYGYTF
>TRBD1|-|TRBJ2-2|TRBV7-3
TGTGCCAGCAGCCTAGGGACAGGGGCCGGGGAGCTGTTTTTT
CASSLGTGAGELFF
>-|-|TRBJ2-3|TRBV28
TGTGCCAGCAGTTCCGGGTTTAGCACAGATACGCAGTATTTT
CASSSGFSTDTQYF
>-|-|TRBJ1-5|TRBV6-6
TGTGCCAGCAGCTACTCGGGCTATCAGCCCCAGCATTTT
CASSYSGYQPQHF
>TRBD2|-|TRBJ2-7|TRBV27
TGTGCCAGCAGTAGGGCGGGAGGCACCTACGAGCAGTACTTC
CASSRAGGTYEQYF
>-|-|TRBJ2-7|TRBV29-1
TGCAGCGTTGGGGTGGCCGCGCTGGGCGAGCAGTACTTC
CSVGVAALGEQYF
>TRBD2|few|TRBJ2-7|TRBV6-6
TGTGCCACCCTTAACGGGAGGCCATGCGAGCAGTACTTC
CATLNGRPCEQYF
>-|-|TRBJ2-5|TRBV2
TGTGCCAGCAGGAGGGACGGATACCAAGAGACCCAGTACTTC
CASRRDGYQETQYF
>TRBD2|-|TRBJ2-5|TRBV6-1
TGTGCCAGCAGTCAAGCGGGACCGCGGCCCCAGTACTTC
CASSQAGPRPQYF